This T cell receptor beta chain was recorded in a study of blood T cells in healthy people across ages. General study results and limits: In long-lived donors, naive CD4+ cell counts and diversity exceeded those of aged donors.

Total RNA was extracted at no less than 5 micrograms per sample. The CDR3 runs 14 residues. Germline V gene data show CDR1 as SGHTA and CDR2 as FQGNSA. V lost 5 bases, J lost 3 bases, and 10 bases lay in between. Using a J-beta primer mix together with a sample-barcoded 5' primer, a second PCR was run for roughly 6 to 12 cycles. The authors tagged each cDNA molecule using a template-switch adaptor with 12 random nucleotides. One entry per CDR3 protein results from TCRdb running MiXCR on the 5' RACE reads. Of around 800,000 distinct CDR3 sequences in the sample, 44% were seen once. Remarks on this clonotype: Its specificity is not known.

The specimen sequenced was blood. The TCR sequence derives from a man in his 60s in good health. The chain couples TRBV7-2 to TRBJ1-4; no definite D call. CDR3 in amino acids: CASSPRRANEKLFF. CDR3 nucleotides: TGTGCCAGCAGCCCCCGGAGGGCTAATGAAAAACTGTTTTTT.